These 32 T cell receptor beta chains share one sample of origin, sequenced in a study of blood T cell repertoires in COVID-19. Method: immunoSEQ multiplex PCR; TCRdb's copy keeps in-frame clones and lacks some. This sample has roughly 30,000 clones, with more than 75% found just once. Specimen: peripheral blood. The receptors were gathered from a man aged 65 to 85 with acute or convalescent COVID-19.

The chain combines TRBV11-2 with TRBJ1-1; TRBD1 might be the D (5 bases). This CDR3 is built from 13 residues. Germline CDR1 SGHAT, CDR2 FQNNGV. The V gene lost 3 bases and the J gene lost 3 bases, with 8 bases spanning the gap. The CDR3 DNA reads as TGTGCCAGCAGCTTGACAGCAGACACTGAAGCTTTCTTT. Translation: CASSLTADTEAFF.

This chain joins TRBV19 and TRBJ2-2; D gene uncertain. This CDR3 is built from 14 residues. The ends were cut back, 2 bases at V and 2 bases at J, with 6 bases in the middle. CDR1 and CDR2 from the germline V gene are LNHDA and SQIVND (reference sequence). As DNA, the CDR3 is TGTGCCAGTAGTATAAGAGGAAACACCGGGGAGCTGTTTTTT. It encodes CASSIRGNTGELFF.

The chain links TRBV5-6 to TRBJ2-7, with D possibly TRBD1 on 6 matching bases. Germline CDR1 SGHDT, CDR2 YYEEEE. The CDR3 is made up of 14 amino acids. V lost 3 bases to trimming and J lost 1 base, with 11 bases between them. The CDR3 DNA is TGTGCCAGCAGCTATGACAGGACTTCCTACGAGCAGTACTTC. This gives the protein CASSYDRTSYEQYF.

This chain uses TRBV5-4 with TRBJ2-3; TRBD2 agrees at 7 bases. The CDR3 sequence is 15 residues long. Trimming at V came to 1 base and at J to 0 bases, leaving 2 bases not matched to a gene. Germline-derived CDR1 and CDR2 are SGHNT and YYREEE (reference sequence). The CDR3 sequence: CASSLSGASTDTQYF. CDR3 coding DNA: TGTGCCAGCAGCTTGAGCGGGGCTAGCACAGATACGCAGTATTTT.

The chain employs TRBV7-9 and TRBJ1-6; no firm D call. V dropped 2 bases and J dropped 7 bases, with 15 bases sitting between them. The CDR3 loop spans 16 amino acids. CDR1 is SEHNR and CDR2 is FQNEAQ in the germline V gene (reference sequence). The chain's CDR3 is CASSLRDLRANSPLHF. The CDR3 region has the DNA TGTGCCAGCAGCTTACGGGATCTGCGGGCCAATTCACCCCTCCACTTT.

The table lists this clone with a count of one. This chain connects TRBV28 to TRBJ1-2; D perhaps matches TRBD1 (5 bases). CDR3 length equals 12 residues. The V end lost 7 bases, the J end lost 8 bases, and 14 bases lay between the germline ends. The germline V gene encodes CDR1 MDHEN and CDR2 SYDVKM. The CDR3 protein is CASTTAREGYTF. Written as DNA, the CDR3 is TGTGCCAGCACGACAGCTCGAGAGGGCTACACCTTC.

The chain has TRBV28 and TRBJ2-7, with 9 bases matching TRBD2. Losses at the gene ends were 4 bases for V and 3 bases for J; bases not matched to a gene: 7. CDR1 is MDHEN and CDR2 is SYDVKM in the germline V gene. The CDR3 spans 15 residues. CDR3 DNA sequence: TGTGCCAGCAGTTCTGTAGCGGGAGAAAGCTACGAGCAGTACTTC. It translates to CASSSVAGESYEQYF.

The chain combines TRBV19 with TRBJ1-2, with D perhaps matching TRBD1 (5 bases). V lost 3 bases to trimming and J lost 8 bases, with 13 bases between them. CDR1 is LNHDA, CDR2 SQIVND, per germline (reference sequence). This CDR3 has 13 residues. CDR3 in amino acids: CASSINQGGGYTF. In nucleotides, the CDR3 is TGTGCCAGTAGTATTAACCAGGGCGGAGGCTACACCTTC.

V and J are TRBV30 and TRBJ2-7; 9 bases agree with TRBD2. V dropped 3 bases and J dropped 3; count of bases not matched to a gene: 6. This CDR3 has 14 residues. In germline, CDR1 is GTSNPN, CDR2 SVGIG (reference sequence). This CDR3 is CAWSGTSRFYEQYF. CDR3 nucleotide sequence: TGTGCCTGGAGCGGGACTAGCCGGTTCTACGAGCAGTACTTC.

This clone was detected a few times. The chain employs TRBV7-8 and TRBJ2-1, with TRBD2 matching 9 bases. The CDR3 runs 18 residues. J gave up 7 bases and V 5 bases, and 18 bases lay outside the gene matches. Germline lookup yields CDR1 SGHVS and CDR2 FQNEAQ. The CDR3 DNA reads TGTGCCAGCAGCGCTCTACCCCCGGCGGGAGGGGTCGGTAATGAGCAGTTCTTC. This codes for CASSALPPAGGVGNEQFF.

This chain's CDR3 is CASTSENTEAFF. The CDR3 nucleotides are TGTGCCAGCACTTCAGAGAACACTGAAGCTTTCTTT. The rearrangement uses TRBV2 and TRBJ1-1, with D hard to call. CDR3 size: 12 residues. The V gene's germline CDR1 is SNHLY and CDR2 FYNNEI. V was pared by 7 bases and J by 1 base, with 7 bases between.

The chain combines TRBV11-2 with TRBJ1-6, with D perhaps TRBD1 (5 bases). The CDR3 runs to 14 residues. CDR1 and CDR2 (germline): SGHAT, FQNNGV. Trimming pared 5 bases from V and 8 bases from J, leaving 13 bases between. The CDR3 nucleotides read TGTGCCAGCAGCCCAACGGGGGAGGATTCACCCCTCCACTTT. Its protein product is CASSPTGEDSPLHF.

This clone was recorded once. This sequence joins TRBV6-5 and TRBJ1-1; the D is unclear. CDR1 is MNHEY and CDR2 is SVGAGI in the germline V gene. This CDR3 comprises 13 residues. CDR3: CVTYGVMNTEAFF. For the CDR3, the DNA is TGTGTAACTTACGGGGTAATGAACACTGAAGCTTTCTTT.

This clone was detected a few times. J is TRBJ1-6 and V is TRBV18; maybe TRBD1 (5 bases). V lost 3 bases to trimming and J lost 10 bases, with 13 bases between them. There are 14 residues in the CDR3. Germline CDR1 reads KGHSH; CDR2 reads LQKENI. The CDR3 nucleotides are TGTGCCAGCTCACCCGGGGGAGGCACCTCACCCCTCCACTTT. This gives the protein CASSPGGGTSPLHF.

This chain links TRBV19 with TRBJ2-1; 7 nucleotides align to TRBD2. CDR1 is LNHDA and CDR2 is SQIVND in the germline V gene (reference sequence). J was trimmed by 2 bases and V by 7 bases; bases with no gene match: 5. The CDR3 is 14 amino acids. The CDR3 loop reads CASNRGGPYNEQFF. The DNA of the CDR3 is TGTGCCAGTAATCGCGGGGGACCCTACAATGAGCAGTTCTTC.

This rearrangement joins TRBV4-1 to TRBJ1-2; a possible D gene is TRBD1 (6 bases). V lost 1 base, J lost 3 bases, and 12 bases lay in between. The germline V gene has CDR1 MGHRA and CDR2 YSYEKL. The CDR3 has 15 residues. The CDR3 loop is CASSQVTQGDYGYTF. For the CDR3, the DNA is TGCGCCAGCAGCCAAGTAACACAGGGTGACTATGGCTACACCTTC.

The table lists this clone with a count of one. The V call is TRBV6-5, the J call TRBJ2-3; 10 nucleotides align to TRBD2. CDR3 length equals 15 residues. Germline V gene data show CDR1 as MNHEY and CDR2 as SVGAGI. The V segment lost 6 bases and the J segment 6 bases; nucleotides outside the gene matches: 9. The CDR3 sequence is CASSDPGLARDTQYF. The CDR3, as DNA: TGTGCCAGCAGCGACCCGGGACTAGCGCGTGATACGCAGTATTTT.

This chain's CDR3 is CASRMTGDGYTF. CDR3 bases: TGTGCCAGCAGGATGACAGGAGATGGCTACACCTTC. The chain combines TRBV6-5 with TRBJ1-2, with a weak D call TRBD1 (6 bases). The CDR3 spans 12 residues. The germline CDR1 and CDR2 sequences are MNHEY and SVGAGI. The V and J ends lost 6 bases and 6 bases respectively, with 11 bases between them.

The gene calls are TRBV27 and TRBJ1-4, with 7 positions matching TRBD1. The germline V gene has CDR1 MNHEY and CDR2 SMNVEV (reference sequence). Trimming cost V 9 bases and J 14 bases; bases outside gene matches: 12. The CDR3 has 12 amino acids. CDR3 DNA sequence: TGTGCCAGAGGGGGCCCTTTTAGTTTGCTGTTTTTT. Amino acids: CARGGPFSLLFF.

This chain uses TRBV28 with TRBJ2-2; D may be TRBD2 (5 bases). Trimming stripped 10 bases from V and 2 bases from J, with 14 bases between. CDR3 length: 14 amino acids. In germline, CDR1 is MDHEN, CDR2 SYDVKM. Here the CDR3 reads CATLDWENTGELFF. Here the CDR3 DNA reads TGTGCCACCTTGGACTGGGAAAACACCGGGGAGCTGTTTTTT. Based on the CDR3 plus reference TRBV28 and TRBJ2-2, the full variable domain is DVKVTQSSRYLVKRTGEKVFLECVQDMDHENMFWYRQDPGLGLRLIYFSYDVKMKEKGDIPEGYSVSREKKERFSLILESASTNQTSMYLCATLDWENTGELFFGEGSRLTVL.

The V call is TRBV28, the J call TRBJ1-1; 7 bases map to TRBD1. The trim removed 4 bases at V and 5 bases at J, leaving 7 bases unmatched. Germline CDR1 reads MDHEN; CDR2 reads SYDVKM. The CDR3 totals 14 residues. The CDR3 nucleotides are TGTGCCAGCAGTTGGGGCAGGGGGAATACTGAAGCTTTCTTT. Its translation: CASSWGRGNTEAFF. Based on the CDR3 plus reference TRBV28 and TRBJ1-1, the full variable domain is DVKVTQSSRYLVKRTGEKVFLECVQDMDHENMFWYRQDPGLGLRLIYFSYDVKMKEKGDIPEGYSVSREKKERFSLILESASTNQTSMYLCASSWGRGNTEAFFGQGTRLTVV.

The chain carries TRBV28 and TRBJ2-3; D gene unclear. Germline assignment: CDR1 MDHEN and CDR2 SYDVKM. V lost 6 bases to trimming and J lost 5 bases, with 18 bases between them. The CDR3 extends over 15 amino acids. CDR3 region: CASSSSTGQEDTQYF. The CDR3, as DNA: TGTGCCAGCAGCTCGTCGACCGGCCAGGAAGATACGCAGTATTTT.

V and J are TRBV10-3 and TRBJ1-4; 8 bases line up with TRBD1. CDR1 is ENHRY and CDR2 is SYGVKD in the germline V gene. This CDR3 is 14 amino acids long. V shed 3 bases, J shed 7 bases, and the junction held 4 bases outside the gene matches. The CDR3 bases are TGTGCCATCAGTGACGCAGGGGGCGTTGAAAAACTGTTTTTT. Residues: CAISDAGGVEKLFF.

The V gene is TRBV11-3, the J gene TRBJ1-3; D perhaps matches TRBD1 (5 bases). The germline gives CDR1 SGHNT, CDR2 YENEEA. V lost 5 bases to trimming and J lost 2 bases, with 7 bases between them. The CDR3 spans 13 residues. The CDR3 nucleotides are TGTGCCAGCAGCACGGGGGCTGGAAACACCATATATTTT. It yields the protein CASSTGAGNTIYF.

V and J are TRBV2 and TRBJ2-2; a possible D gene is TRBD1 (6 bases). The germline CDR1 and CDR2 sequences are SNHLY and FYNNEI. The CDR3 length is 14 residues. Trimming stripped 2 bases from V and 5 bases from J, with 9 bases between. The CDR3 protein is CASSEQGNTGELFF. CDR3 sequence (DNA): TGTGCCAGCAGTGAACAGGGGAATACCGGGGAGCTGTTTTTT. Complete variable domain (other parts from reference TRBV2 and TRBJ2-2): EPEVTQTPSHQVTQMGQEVILRCVPISNHLYFYWYRQILGQKVEFLVSFYNNEISEKSEIFDDQFSVERPDGSNFTLKIRSTKLEDSAMYFCASSEQGNTGELFFGEGSRLTVL.

The genes are TRBV5-1 and TRBJ1-4; 11 bases fit TRBD1. The CDR3 totals 18 residues. The germline gives CDR1 SGHRS, CDR2 YFSETQ. Germline trimming cut 4 bases from V and 0 bases from J; bases unmatched to any gene: 8. CDR3: CASSVGTGGYATNEKLFF. The CDR3 bases are TGCGCCAGCAGCGTGGGGACAGGGGGGTATGCAACTAATGAAAAACTGTTTTTT. The full variable domain, in which reference TRBV5-1 and TRBJ1-4 provide the parts outside the CDR3, is KAGVTQTPRYLIKTRGQQVTLSCSPISGHRSVSWYQQTPGQGLQFLFEYFSETQRNKGNFPGRFSGRQFSNSRSEMNVSTLELGDSALYLCASSVGTGGYATNEKLFFGSGTQLSVL.

This chain uses TRBV19 with TRBJ1-1; TRBD1 might be the D (6 bases). The CDR3 length is 13 residues. Germline V gene lookup returns CDR1 LNHDA and CDR2 SQIVND (reference sequence). Trimming shortened V by 5 bases and J by 2 bases, and 9 bases separated the two germline ends. CDR3 sequence reads: CASSEQGNTEAFF. In DNA, the CDR3 is TGTGCCAGTAGTGAACAGGGTAACACTGAAGCTTTCTTT.

The chain recombines TRBV5-6 with TRBJ1-4; the D gene is possibly TRBD1 (5 bases). The germline V gene has CDR1 SGHDT and CDR2 YYEEEE. The CDR3 totals 16 residues. Trimming removed 0 bases from V and 0 bases from J, with 9 bases in between. The CDR3 loop is CASSLVGGATNEKLFF. The DNA for the CDR3 is TGTGCCAGCAGCTTGGTGGGGGGAGCAACTAATGAAAAACTGTTTTTT. The full variable domain, rest sourced from reference TRBV5-6 and TRBJ1-4, is DAGVTQSPTHLIKTRGQQVTLRCSPKSGHDTVSWYQQALGQGPQFIFQYYEEEERQRGNFPDRFSGHQFPNYSSELNVNALLLGDSALYLCASSLVGGATNEKLFFGSGTQLSVL.

The chain combines TRBV7-2 with TRBJ1-4; D may be TRBD1 (5 bases). The CDR3 loop spans 13 amino acids. In germline, CDR1 is SGHTA, CDR2 FQGNSA. V was clipped by 6 bases and J by 8 bases, with 13 bases between them. The CDR3 sequence is CASSTGGDEKLFF. The CDR3 bases are TGTGCCAGCAGTACGGGGGGGGACGAAAAACTGTTTTTT. Full variable domain (outside the CDR3, taken from reference TRBV7-2 and TRBJ1-4): GAGVSQSPSNKVTEKGKDVELRCDPISGHTALYWYRQSLGQGLEFLIYFQGNSAPDKSGLPSDRFSAERTGGSVSTLTIQRTQQEDSAVYLCASSTGGDEKLFFGSGTQLSVL.

The chain employs TRBV3-1 (or the pseudogene TRBV3-2) and TRBJ2-3; weak D call: TRBD2 (6 bases). Germline CDR1 and CDR2: LGHDT and YNNKEL (reference sequence). CDR3 length: 19 residues. The V end lost 1 base, the J end lost 0 bases, and 20 bases lay between the germline ends. The CDR3 loop is CASSQAGDGSVASTDTQYF. The CDR3 DNA sequence: TGTGCCAGCAGCCAAGCGGGGGACGGGAGTGTTGCTAGCACAGATACGCAGTATTTT.

J is TRBJ2-2 and V is TRBV18, with D possibly matching TRBD1 (5 bases). CDR1 is KGHSH and CDR2 is LQKENI in the germline V gene. V lost 2 bases, J lost 0 bases, and 10 bases lay in between. The CDR3 is made up of 16 amino acids. This chain's CDR3 is CASSPKGNPNTGELFF. CDR3 DNA: TGTGCCAGCTCACCAAAGGGGAACCCGAACACCGGGGAGCTGTTTTTT.

The chain links TRBV28 to TRBJ2-3, with D maybe TRBD2 (6 bases). Trimming removed 4 bases from V and 8 bases from J, with 22 bases in between. Germline V gene lookup returns CDR1 MDHEN and CDR2 SYDVKM. The CDR3 contains 16 residues. The CDR3 nucleotides are TGTGCCAGCAGTTCGTCAGGACTATCATCACATCGTACGCAGTATTTT. Translation gives CASSSSGLSSHRTQYF.